A selection of T cell receptor beta chains follows, all from one sample in a study of tumor-infiltrating lymphocytes in localized non-small cell lung cancer. Only in-frame clones appear in the TCRdb table, and some are missing; sequencing was by immunoSEQ multiplex PCR. The sample holds roughly 12,000 clones; approximately 80% are singletons and the top ten take about 15%. Sequencing was carried out using uninvolved lung tissue not adjacent to the tumor. Receptors originate from a human donor with non-small cell lung cancer. Each CDR3 is given with its conserved first and last residue. The order of the fields is clone size, J gene, D gene, V gene, CDR3 protein, CDR3 DNA. A D gene is named only where the DNA matches it firmly. For some rows the clone size is stated as once, few or many, or as a class when expanded; others skip it.

size: -; J: TRBJ2-7; D: TRBD2; V: TRBV6-1; CDR3: CASSDPPLAVYEQYF; DNA: TGTGCCAGCAGTGACCCACCGCTAGCGGTCTACGAGCAGTACTTC
size: -; J: TRBJ2-3; D: -; V: TRBV20-1; CDR3: CSAPLADTQYF; DNA: TGCAGTGCTCCTTTAGCGGATACGCAGTATTTT
size: -; J: TRBJ1-4; D: -; V: TRBV2; CDR3: CASSEEVNEKLFF; DNA: TGTGCCAGCAGTGAGGAGGTTAATGAAAAACTGTTTTTT
size: -; J: TRBJ1-4; D: TRBD1; V: TRBV28; CDR3: CASSPGTGGTNEKLFF; DNA: TGTGCCAGCAGTCCCGGGACAGGGGGAACTAATGAAAAACTGTTTTTT
size: -; J: TRBJ1-3; D: -; V: TRBV7-2; CDR3: CASSPRTVLLGTIYF; DNA: TGTGCCAGCAGCCCCCGGACCGTGCTTTTGGGCACCATATATTTT
size: -; J: TRBJ1-4; D: TRBD1; V: TRBV2; CDR3: CASSLFRQGDEKLFF; DNA: TGTGCCAGCAGTCTATTTCGACAGGGGGATGAAAAACTGTTTTTT
size: -; J: TRBJ2-3; D: TRBD2; V: TRBV5-6; CDR3: CASSALAGAVDTQYF; DNA: TGTGCCAGCAGCGCTTTAGCGGGCGCGGTAGATACGCAGTATTTT
size: -; J: TRBJ1-2; D: TRBD1; V: TRBV6-5; CDR3: CASSLGTDGYTF; DNA: TGTGCCAGCAGTTTAGGGACAGATGGCTACACCTTC
size: -; J: TRBJ1-6; D: -; V: TRBV7-6; CDR3: CASSLALRGAGNSPLHF; DNA: TGTGCCAGCAGCTTAGCTTTACGGGGGGCAGGGAATTCACCCCTCCACTTT
size: few; J: TRBJ1-1; D: -; V: TRBV9; CDR3: CASSVAQGVGVTEAFF; DNA: TGTGCCAGCAGCGTAGCCCAGGGTGTGGGAGTAACTGAAGCTTTCTTT
size: -; J: TRBJ1-1; D: TRBD1; V: TRBV4-2; CDR3: CASSQDSVSTGGNTEAFF; DNA: TGTGCCAGCAGCCAAGATTCCGTTTCGACAGGGGGGAACACTGAAGCTTTCTTT
size: -; J: TRBJ1-6; D: -; V: TRBV5-6; CDR3: CASSLEWGSNSPLHF; DNA: TGTGCCAGCAGCTTGGAATGGGGTTCTAATTCACCCCTCCACTTT
size: few; J: TRBJ1-2; D: -; V: TRBV5-6; CDR3: CASTRWVVDYGYTF; DNA: TGTGCCAGCACCCGGTGGGTGGTAGACTATGGCTACACCTTC
size: few; J: TRBJ1-2; D: -; V: TRBV29-1; CDR3: CSVAAGGYGYTF; DNA: TGCAGCGTGGCAGCGGGAGGCTATGGCTACACCTTC
size: once; J: TRBJ1-1; D: -; V: TRBV4-1; CDR3: CASSQGAHEGGEAFF; DNA: TGCGCCAGCAGCCAGGGGGCCCATGAGGGAGGAGAAGCTTTCTTT
size: few; J: TRBJ1-5; D: -; V: TRBV19; CDR3: CASSPLLGGNQPQHF; DNA: TGTGCCAGTAGTCCACTCTTGGGCGGAAATCAGCCCCAGCATTTT
size: -; J: TRBJ1-2; D: -; V: TRBV7-9; CDR3: CASSLEPGYGYTF; DNA: TGTGCCAGCAGCTTAGAGCCGGGGTATGGCTACACCTTC
size: -; J: TRBJ2-7; D: -; V: TRBV7-2; CDR3: CASSLPPPGSYEQYF; DNA: TGTGCCAGCAGCCTTCCCCCCCCGGGGTCCTACGAGCAGTACTTC
size: -; J: TRBJ2-1; D: -; V: TRBV5-4; CDR3: CASSSEKDSREQFF; DNA: TGTGCCAGCAGCTCCGAAAAGGACAGCCGTGAGCAGTTCTTC
size: -; J: TRBJ2-1; D: TRBD2; V: TRBV7-3; CDR3: CASSLFPLAGGRQLNNEQFF; DNA: TGTGCCAGCAGCTTATTCCCCCTAGCGGGAGGGCGGCAACTTAACAATGAGCAGTTCTTC
size: -; J: TRBJ2-1; D: -; V: TRBV9; CDR3: CASSPSGGYYNEQFF; DNA: TGTGCCAGCAGCCCCAGTGGGGGGTACTACAATGAGCAGTTCTTC
size: -; J: TRBJ1-5; D: -; V: TRBV28; CDR3: CASTPGGWSGQPQHF; DNA: TGTGCCAGCACCCCAGGTGGGTGGTCGGGTCAGCCCCAGCATTTT
size: once; J: TRBJ2-1; D: -; V: TRBV7-2; CDR3: CASSLEGMATGNEQFF; DNA: TGTGCCAGCAGCTTAGAGGGGATGGCTACCGGCAATGAGCAGTTCTTC
size: -; J: TRBJ1-6; D: -; V: TRBV2; CDR3: CASSAWGSPLHF; DNA: TGTGCCAGCAGTGCATGGGGATCACCCCTCCACTTT
size: -; J: TRBJ2-3; D: -; V: TRBV2; CDR3: CASSSGWGAPREDTQYF; DNA: TGTGCCAGCAGTTCCGGGTGGGGGGCCCCCCGCGAGGATACGCAGTATTTT
size: -; J: TRBJ1-2; D: TRBD1; V: TRBV5-1; CDR3: CASSPDRDYGYTF; DNA: TGCGCCAGCAGCCCGGACAGGGACTATGGCTACACCTTC
size: -; J: TRBJ2-7; D: TRBD1; V: TRBV6-1; CDR3: CASSERGTDRSYEQYF; DNA: TGTGCCAGCAGTGAAAGGGGGACAGACCGCTCCTACGAGCAGTACTTC
size: -; J: TRBJ2-7; D: -; V: TRBV5-1; CDR3: CASSLRSYEQYF; DNA: TGCGCCAGCAGCTTGCGTTCCTACGAGCAGTACTTC
size: -; J: TRBJ1-5; D: -; V: TRBV28; CDR3: CASSPQDREAQHF; DNA: TGTGCCAGCAGCCCTCAGGACAGAGAGGCCCAGCATTTT
size: -; J: TRBJ2-7; D: TRBD1; V: TRBV28; CDR3: CASSYTGAYEQYF; DNA: TGTGCCAGCAGTTATACAGGGGCCTACGAGCAGTACTTC
size: -; J: TRBJ2-7; D: -; V: TRBV2; CDR3: CASSDAPAYEQYF; DNA: TGTGCCAGCAGTGACGCGCCGGCCTACGAGCAGTACTTC
size: once; J: TRBJ1-1; D: TRBD1; V: TRBV4-2; CDR3: CASSPGTAEAFF; DNA: TGTGCCAGCAGCCCCGGGACAGCTGAAGCTTTCTTT
size: -; J: TRBJ1-4; D: -; V: TRBV6-5; CDR3: CASSYWGPTNEKLFF; DNA: TGTGCCAGCAGTTACTGGGGTCCAACTAATGAAAAACTGTTTTTT
size: once; J: TRBJ2-5; D: TRBD2; V: TRBV29-1; CDR3: CSVEGRLAGGGGETQYF; DNA: TGCAGCGTTGAAGGACGGCTAGCGGGAGGGGGTGGAGAGACCCAGTACTTC
size: -; J: TRBJ1-1; D: -; V: TRBV29-1; CDR3: CSVVTGIKAEAFF; DNA: TGCAGCGTTGTAACCGGTATTAAGGCCGAAGCTTTCTTT
size: once; J: TRBJ1-2; D: -; V: TRBV2; CDR3: CASSGQDLNYGYTF; DNA: TGTGCCAGCAGTGGACAGGACCTTAACTATGGCTACACCTTC
size: few; J: TRBJ1-2; D: -; V: TRBV5-8; CDR3: CASSLQQANYGYTF; DNA: TGTGCCAGCAGCTTACAGCAAGCTAACTATGGCTACACCTTC
size: -; J: TRBJ1-2; D: -; V: TRBV5-6; CDR3: CASSLMGGYGYTF; DNA: TGTGCCAGCAGCTTGATGGGGGGCTATGGCTACACCTTC
size: -; J: TRBJ2-2; D: -; V: TRBV5-1; CDR3: CASSFGPPNTGELFF; DNA: TGCGCCAGCAGCTTCGGACCGCCGAACACCGGGGAGCTGTTTTTT
size: -; J: TRBJ1-1; D: -; V: TRBV30; CDR3: CAWSLTLAGGDERAFF; DNA: TGTGCCTGGAGCTTAACTCTGGCGGGGGGCGATGAAAGAGCTTTCTTT
size: -; J: TRBJ2-7; D: TRBD2; V: TRBV7-2; CDR3: CASSLTSGGYYEQYF; DNA: TGTGCCAGCAGCCTGACTAGCGGGGGGTACTACGAGCAGTACTTC
size: -; J: TRBJ2-6; D: -; V: TRBV11-2; CDR3: CASSLEGTGANVLTF; DNA: TGTGCCAGCAGCTTAGAGGGGACTGGGGCCAACGTCCTGACTTTC
size: -; J: TRBJ1-1; D: -; V: TRBV2; CDR3: CASSGGTARTEAFF; DNA: TGTGCCAGCAGTGGGGGGACTGCGAGGACTGAAGCTTTCTTT
size: -; J: TRBJ1-6; D: TRBD1; V: TRBV6-1; CDR3: CASSPGGEGPLHF; DNA: TGTGCCAGCAGTCCAGGGGGCGAGGGACCCCTCCACTTT
size: -; J: TRBJ1-6; D: -; V: TRBV9; CDR3: CASSGVSPLHF; DNA: TGTGCCAGCAGCGGAGTTTCACCCCTCCACTTT
size: -; J: TRBJ2-5; D: TRBD2; V: TRBV11-2; CDR3: CASSSRRTSGAQETQYF; DNA: TGTGCCAGCAGCTCCCGCCGGACTAGCGGAGCCCAAGAGACCCAGTACTTC
size: -; J: TRBJ2-7; D: TRBD1; V: TRBV6-6; CDR3: CASSPRVGTGEHEQYF; DNA: TGTGCCAGCAGCCCTCGAGTAGGGACAGGGGAGCACGAGCAGTACTTC